Below, 31 T cell receptor beta chains from the same sample are listed, as sequenced in a study of T cell responses to AZD1222 COVID-19 vaccine. Profiling relied on immunoSEQ multiplex PCR, and the TCRdb table lists in-frame clones only, not all of them. In the table there are some 130,000 clones, over 75% of which are singletons. The source was peripheral blood, collected on day 0 of AZD1222 vaccination. These receptor sequences come from an adult in good health.

The rearrangement links TRBV6-5 to TRBJ1-2; 7 bases fit TRBD1. The germline gives CDR1 MNHEY, CDR2 SVGAGI. Trimming at V came to 6 bases and at J to 8 bases, leaving 9 bases not matched to a gene. The CDR3 covers 13 residues. The CDR3 region is CASSFDRAGGYTF. CDR3 coding DNA: TGTGCCAGCAGCTTCGACAGGGCCGGCGGCTACACCTTC.

The chain couples TRBV7-3 to TRBJ1-2, with D unclear. This CDR3 contains 13 residues. Per the germline V gene, CDR1 is SGHTA and CDR2 is FQGTGA. V was trimmed by 1 base and J by 6 bases, leaving 9 bases between them. Here the CDR3 reads CASSLMGRDGYTF. The CDR3, as DNA: TGTGCCAGCAGCTTAATGGGCCGGGATGGCTACACCTTC.

This chain connects TRBV7-6 to TRBJ2-2; D not certain. CDR1 and CDR2 from the germline V gene are SGHVS and FNYEAQ. The CDR3 contains 12 residues. Trimming cost V 8 bases and J 2 bases, with 6 bases left between them. The CDR3 protein is CASEFNTGELFF. The CDR3 DNA reads TGTGCCAGCGAGTTTAACACCGGGGAGCTGTTTTTT.

The chain is built from TRBV5-4 and TRBJ1-3; tentative D call: TRBD1 (5 bases). Germline V gene sequence: CDR1 SGHNT, CDR2 YYREEE (reference sequence). V lost 4 bases and J 4 bases, leaving 9 bases between the germline ends. The CDR3 length is 13 residues. In DNA form, the CDR3 reads TGTGCCAGCAGCCTCGCAGGGGGAAACACCATATATTTT. Amino acid sequence: CASSLAGGNTIYF.

This clone has more than one count but fewer than ten. The chain has TRBV7-9 and TRBJ2-7, with 7 bases identical to TRBD1. Germline CDR1 reads SEHNR; CDR2 reads FQNEAQ (reference sequence). This CDR3 has 14 amino acids. V was pared by 1 base and J by 2 bases, with 2 bases of the junction left unmatched. The CDR3 DNA reads as TGTGCCAGCAGCTTAGGGGACAGCCCCTACGAGCAGTACTTC. Its protein product is CASSLGDSPYEQYF.

The J gene is TRBJ2-6, the V gene TRBV6-2 or TRBV6-3, with TRBD1 as a possible D gene (6 bases). Germline V gene sequence: CDR1 MNHEY, CDR2 SVGEGT. V was trimmed by 6 bases and J by 0 bases, leaving 12 bases between them. The CDR3 runs to 16 residues. The CDR3 nucleotides read TGTGCCAGCAGCCTACAGGGCTTCTCTGGGGCCAACGTCCTGACTTTC. It is translated as CASSLQGFSGANVLTF.

The J gene is TRBJ2-3, the V gene TRBV6-5; D is undetermined. The CDR3 is made up of 16 amino acids. With 0 bases removed from V and 0 bases from J, the gap between germline ends came to 10 bases. In germline, CDR1 is MNHEY, CDR2 SVGAGI. In DNA form, the CDR3 reads TGTGCCAGCAGTTACTCTCCACATTCTAGCACAGATACGCAGTATTTT. It specifies CASSYSPHSSTDTQYF.

The rearrangement links TRBV7-9 to TRBJ2-2; D is ambiguous. Deletions cut 5 bases from V and 4 bases from J, with 11 bases between. The CDR3 spans 14 residues. The V gene's germline CDR1 is SEHNR and CDR2 FQNEAQ (reference sequence). This chain's CDR3 is CASSPPRVTGELFF. In DNA, the CDR3 is TGTGCCAGCAGCCCACCTAGAGTCACCGGGGAGCTGTTTTTT.

About this clone itself: At one boundary the junction diverges from the germline segment, which might be a read error. This chain links TRBV6-1 with TRBJ1-4; TRBD1 aligns across 8 bases. The CDR3 contains 15 residues. Germline assignment: CDR1 MNHNS and CDR2 SASEGT. The CDR3 loop is CASREGQGHNEKLFF. The CDR3 DNA is TGTGCCAGCAGAGAAGGACAGGGACATAATGAAAAACTGTTTTTT.

The chain joins TRBV3-1 (or the pseudogene TRBV3-2) to TRBJ1-1; possible D gene TRBD1, 6 bases. Trimming removed 4 bases from V and 3 bases from J, with 12 bases in between. Germline CDR1 LGHDT, CDR2 YNNKEL (reference sequence). The length of the CDR3 is 14 residues. The CDR3 nucleotides read TGTGCCAGCAGCCGATCACAGGGATACACTGAAGCTTTCTTT. It codes for CASSRSQGYTEAFF.

CDR3 loop: CASSGSWNNEQFF. The CDR3 DNA reads as TGCGCCAGCAGCGGATCTTGGAACAATGAGCAGTTCTTC. The chain carries TRBV5-1 and TRBJ2-1; D not certain. Germline V gene lookup returns CDR1 SGHRS and CDR2 YFSETQ. This CDR3 is 13 amino acids long. Trimming removed 4 bases at V and 5 bases at J, with 10 bases between.

The V gene is TRBV28, the J gene TRBJ2-7, with 8 bases fitting TRBD2. The CDR3 sequence is 15 residues long. With 4 bases clipped from V and 5 bases from J, the junction kept 10 bases outside the gene matches. Germline lookup yields CDR1 MDHEN and CDR2 SYDVKM. The CDR3 DNA is TGTGCCAGCAGTTCCCGTAGCGGGAACCCCCACGAGCAGTACTTC. Encoded protein: CASSSRSGNPHEQYF.

The chain uses TRBV3-1 (or the pseudogene TRBV3-2) and TRBJ2-1, with D uncertain. V gave up 1 base and J gave up 6 bases, with 1 base separating them. This CDR3 spans 11 amino acids. Germline CDR1 reads LGHDT; CDR2 reads YNNKEL (reference sequence). CDR3 protein: CASSQGNEQFF. CDR3 coding DNA: TGTGCCAGCAGCCAAGGCAATGAGCAGTTCTTC.

This clone occurred once. The chain couples TRBV10-3 to TRBJ1-2; 9 bases fit TRBD1. CDR3 length equals 14 residues. The V gene end was trimmed by 6 bases and the J gene end by 4 bases; junction bases not matched to a gene: 6. Germline V gene lookup returns CDR1 ENHRY and CDR2 SYGVKD. The CDR3 DNA reads TGTGCCATCAGGGAGGACAGGGGACGCTATGGCTACACCTTC. Translating it yields CAIREDRGRYGYTF.

The chain uses TRBV6-5 and TRBJ1-2; D unresolved. The CDR3 is 13 amino acids. Germline-derived CDR1 and CDR2 are MNHEY and SVGAGI. V was cut by 2 bases and J by 7 bases, with 11 bases left in between. The chain's CDR3 is CASSYREIGGYTF. CDR3 DNA sequence: TGTGCCAGCAGTTACAGGGAAATTGGTGGCTACACCTTC.

The chain employs TRBV5-5 and TRBJ1-5, with 10 bases matching TRBD1. CDR1 is SGHKS and CDR2 is YYEKEE in the germline V gene (reference sequence). The CDR3 runs 17 residues. Unmatched junction bases numbered 8, after V lost 5 bases and J lost 0 bases. The CDR3 sequence is CASSPDRGFYSNQPQHF. The CDR3 region has the DNA TGTGCCAGCAGTCCGGACAGGGGGTTCTATAGCAATCAGCCCCAGCATTTT.

The chain links TRBV6-4 to TRBJ2-1; TRBD2 aligns across 8 bases. V lost 2 bases to trimming and J lost 3 bases; unmatched junction nucleotides: 6. Germline CDR1 and CDR2: MRHNA and SNTAGT. CDR3 length: 16 amino acids. DNA of the CDR3: TGTGCCAGCAGTGACACAGCGGGAGAAGGCTACAATGAGCAGTTCTTC. Translation gives CASSDTAGEGYNEQFF.

The gene calls are TRBV5-6 and TRBJ2-1; 8 bases align to TRBD2. After removal of 4 bases from V and 2 bases from J, the junction contained 8 bases not matched to a gene. The germline V gene has CDR1 SGHDT and CDR2 YYEEEE. The CDR3 contains 16 residues. The CDR3 loop reads CASSLTSANPYNEQFF. In DNA form, the CDR3 reads TGTGCCAGCAGCCTGACTAGCGCTAACCCCTACAATGAGCAGTTCTTC.

Only one count was recorded for this clone. J is TRBJ2-7 and V is TRBV10-3, with D tentatively TRBD1 (5 bases). The CDR3 sequence is 16 residues long. The germline gives CDR1 ENHRY, CDR2 SYGVKD. The V end was cut by 1 base, the J end by 2 bases, with 15 bases between. The CDR3 nucleotides are TGTGCCATCAGTGAGTGGCAGGGCACCTATACCTACGAGCAGTACTTC. Protein product: CAISEWQGTYTYEQYF.

This sequence joins TRBV19 and TRBJ1-1, with D perhaps TRBD1 (6 bases). From germline, CDR1 is LNHDA and CDR2 SQIVND (reference sequence). With 5 bases removed from V and 2 bases from J, the gap between germline ends came to 15 bases. The CDR3 is 15 residues long. The CDR3 sequence is CASSPPWGGNTEAFF. The CDR3 DNA sequence: TGTGCCAGTAGTCCACCATGGGGGGGCAACACTGAAGCTTTCTTT.

V usage is TRBV27 and J usage is TRBJ1-6; 7 bases fit TRBD1. In germline, CDR1 is MNHEY, CDR2 SMNVEV (reference sequence). The length of the CDR3 is 13 residues. Germline trimming cut 3 bases from V and 9 bases from J; bases unmatched to any gene: 2. CDR3: CASSFRGVSPLHF. CDR3 DNA: TGTGCCAGCAGTTTCAGGGGGGTTTCACCCCTCCACTTT.

This sequence joins TRBV15 and TRBJ2-7; D is ambiguous. The CDR3 is 13 amino acids. Germline CDR1 LNHNV, CDR2 YYDKDF (reference sequence). Trimming stripped 0 bases from V and 4 bases from J, with 7 bases between. The CDR3 region has the DNA TGTGCCACCAGCAGAGATAAGACTTACGAGCAGTACTTC. It encodes CATSRDKTYEQYF.

This sequence joins TRBV14 and TRBJ2-5, with a tentative D call TRBD1 (6 bases). This CDR3 is built from 17 residues. CDR1 and CDR2 (germline): SGHDN, FVKESK. V lost 0 bases and J lost 2, with 16 bases in between. The CDR3 region has the DNA TGTGCCAGCAGCCAAGATCCCGGGACATACTTTCAAGAGACCCAGTACTTC. This encodes CASSQDPGTYFQETQYF.

Written as DNA, the CDR3 is TGTGCCAGCAGCCTGGTGGGGACCGGGGAGCTGTTTTTT. Protein product: CASSLVGTGELFF. The chain couples TRBV5-8 to TRBJ2-2; D ambiguous. The CDR3 consists of 13 residues. Trimming shortened V by 4 bases and J by 5 bases, and 9 bases separated the two germline ends. Germline CDR1 is SGHTS and CDR2 is YDEGEE.

The chain is built from TRBV7-9 and TRBJ2-7; tentatively, D is TRBD2 (5 bases). Germline V gene sequence: CDR1 SEHNR, CDR2 FQNEAQ (reference sequence). This CDR3 has 13 residues. Deletions cut 1 base from V and 8 bases from J, with 12 bases between. The CDR3 loop reads CASSLGGLSQQYF. CDR3 in DNA: TGTGCCAGCAGCTTAGGCGGACTTTCCCAGCAGTACTTC.

This chain joins TRBV14 and TRBJ2-7; D may be TRBD2 (6 bases). CDR3 length: 13 amino acids. V dropped 1 base and J dropped 4 bases, with 8 bases sitting between them. From germline, CDR1 is SGHDN and CDR2 FVKESK. The CDR3 coding sequence is TGTGCCAGCAGCCAAGCCCGGGGGTACGAGCAGTACTTC. It encodes CASSQARGYEQYF. Full variable domain (remainder filled in from reference TRBV14 and TRBJ2-7): EAGVTQFPSHSVIEKGQTVTLRCDPISGHDNLYWYRRVMGKEIKFLLHFVKESKQDESGMPNNRFLAERTGGTYSTLKVQPAELEDSGVYFCASSQARGYEQYFGPGTRLTVT.

V usage is TRBV2 and J usage is TRBJ2-3; D not resolved. Between the trimmed V and J ends, which lost 6 bases and 10 bases, there was a span of 14 bases. From germline, CDR1 is SNHLY and CDR2 FYNNEI. The length of the CDR3 is 12 residues. CDR3 sequence (DNA): TGTGCCAGCAGATCAACCCCGTTGGCGCAGTATTTT. Translated: CASRSTPLAQYF. Full variable domain (remainder filled in from reference TRBV2 and TRBJ2-3): EPEVTQTPSHQVTQMGQEVILRCVPISNHLYFYWYRQILGQKVEFLVSFYNNEISEKSEIFDDQFSVERPDGSNFTLKIRSTKLEDSAMYFCASRSTPLAQYFGPGTRLTVL.

The CDR3 bases are TGTGCCAGCAGGCCCGGGACCCCCTACGAGCAGTACTTC. This encodes CASRPGTPYEQYF. This chain joins TRBV6-5 and TRBJ2-7; TRBD1 or TRBD2 may be the D gene (5 bases each). The germline gives CDR1 MNHEY, CDR2 SVGAGI. Trimming left V 6 bases short and J 2 bases short, with 11 bases between. The CDR3 runs 13 residues.

The chain joins TRBV12-5 to TRBJ2-2, with D possibly being TRBD1 (5 bases). The V gene lost 5 bases and the J gene lost 0 bases, with 10 bases spanning the gap. This CDR3 region has 15 residues. Germline CDR1 is LGHNT and CDR2 is FRNRAP. The chain's CDR3 is CASGDSRSNTGELFF. CDR3 DNA sequence: TGTGCTAGTGGTGACAGCCGCTCGAACACCGGGGAGCTGTTTTTT.

The chain joins TRBV3-1 (or the pseudogene TRBV3-2) to TRBJ2-2; possible D gene TRBD1, 6 bases. Looked up from germline, CDR1 is LGHDT and CDR2 is YNNKEL (reference sequence). Trimming stripped 2 bases from V and 2 bases from J, with 12 bases between. The CDR3 totals 16 residues. The CDR3 DNA follows: TGTGCCAGCAGCCAACCGACAGGCCCAAACACCGGGGAGCTGTTTTTT. Translation: CASSQPTGPNTGELFF.

This chain joins TRBV10-1 and TRBJ2-7; tentatively, D is TRBD1 (7 bases). This CDR3 has 13 amino acids. Germline-derived CDR1 and CDR2 are WNHNN and SYGVQD (reference sequence). V lost 10 bases to trimming and J lost 7 bases, with 20 bases between them. The CDR3 loop reads CAIDRVRRGEQYF. DNA of the CDR3: TGCGCCATCGACAGGGTCCGGAGGGGGGAGCAGTACTTC.